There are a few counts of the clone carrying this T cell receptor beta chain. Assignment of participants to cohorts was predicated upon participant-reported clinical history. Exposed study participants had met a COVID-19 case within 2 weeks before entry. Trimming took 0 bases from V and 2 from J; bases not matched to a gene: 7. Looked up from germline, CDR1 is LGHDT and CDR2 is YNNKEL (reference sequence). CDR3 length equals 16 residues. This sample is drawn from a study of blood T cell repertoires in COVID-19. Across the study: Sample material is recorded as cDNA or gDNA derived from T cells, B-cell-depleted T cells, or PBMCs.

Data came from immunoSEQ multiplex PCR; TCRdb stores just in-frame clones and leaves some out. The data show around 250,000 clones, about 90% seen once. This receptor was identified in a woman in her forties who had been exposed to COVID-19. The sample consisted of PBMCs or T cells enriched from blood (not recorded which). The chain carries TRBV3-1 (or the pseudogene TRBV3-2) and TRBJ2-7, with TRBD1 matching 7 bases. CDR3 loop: CASSQDSNRGTYEQYF. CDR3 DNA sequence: TGTGCCAGCAGCCAAGATTCAAACAGGGGAACCTACGAGCAGTACTTC.